These 17 T cell receptor beta chains came from one sample sequenced in a study of identical twins. TCRdb re-analysed the 5' RACE reads in MiXCR, keeping a single row per CDR3 protein. The top ten hold roughly 0.4% of the sample, which has just under 550,000 distinct CDR3 sequences, around 15% seen once. This same sample was also part of a study on yellow fever vaccine responses in identical twins.

The material sequenced was CD4+ T cells sorted from blood. Every receptor here comes from a woman aged 18 to 35 in good health.

This clonotype was seen repeatedly, ten times or more. V gene TRBV10-2 combines with J gene TRBJ1-2, with 9 positions matching TRBD1. V was pared by 6 bases and J by 2 bases, with 4 bases of the junction left unmatched. Germline V gene lookup returns CDR1 WSHSY and CDR2 SAAADI. The CDR3 length is 14 residues. The CDR3 bases are TGCGCCAGCAGCAACAGGGGGCTCAACTATGGCTACACCTTC. This gives the protein CASSNRGLNYGYTF.

This clonotype has just a few counts. The chain joins TRBV4-1 to TRBJ2-3; no clear D gene. The CDR3 sequence is 15 residues long. Deletions cut 1 base from V and 5 bases from J, with 13 bases between. Germline CDR1 MGHRA, CDR2 YSYEKL. CDR3 sequence: CASSQVGEIRDTQYF. DNA of the CDR3: TGCGCCAGCAGCCAAGTTGGAGAGATCCGAGATACGCAGTATTTT.

This clonotype was counted a few times. The chain combines TRBV20-1 with TRBJ2-3; D is uncertain. Trimming removed 7 bases at V and 3 bases at J, with 11 bases between. This CDR3 region has 12 residues. CDR1 and CDR2 (germline): DFQATT, SNEGSKA (reference sequence). CDR3 loop: CSGLSSTDTQYF. The CDR3 DNA reads as TGCAGTGGATTAAGCTCTACAGATACGCAGTATTTT.

The chain employs TRBV6-2 or TRBV6-3 and TRBJ2-7; D may correspond to TRBD1 or TRBD2 (5 bases each). CDR3 length equals 13 residues. Between the trimmed V and J ends, which lost 4 bases and 0 bases, there was a span of 7 bases. The germline V gene encodes CDR1 MNHEY and CDR2 SVGEGT. The CDR3 bases are TGTGCCAGCAGTTGGGGGAGCTCCTACGAGCAGTACGTC. Translation gives CASSWGSSYEQYV.

This clonotype was detected once. The genes are TRBV29-1 and TRBJ2-6, with D perhaps matching TRBD1 or TRBD2 (5 bases each). Germline V gene sequence: CDR1 SQVTM, CDR2 ANQGSEA. CDR3 size: 16 residues. V gave up 1 base and J gave up 4 bases, with 14 bases separating them. Here the CDR3 DNA reads TGCAGCGTTGAAGGGGGACCCTCAGTCGGGGCCAACGTCCTGACTTTC. Translated: CSVEGGPSVGANVLTF.

The V call is TRBV29-1, the J call TRBJ1-2; no clear D. Germline values: CDR1 SQVTM, CDR2 ANQGSEA. This CDR3 region has 13 residues. V lost 8 bases to trimming and J lost 0 bases, with 13 bases between them. The CDR3 spells CSSRETANYGYTF. CDR3 DNA sequence: TGCAGCTCCCGGGAGACCGCTAACTATGGCTACACCTTC.

This clonotype was picked up many times. The chain is built from TRBV24-1 and TRBJ2-3, with TRBD1 matching over 7 bases. The CDR3 is 15 amino acids. V trimming: 0 bases; J trimming: 6 bases; junction bases outside the gene matches: 5. The germline CDR1 and CDR2 sequences are KGHDR and SFDVKD. The CDR3 DNA sequence: TGTGCCACCAGTGATTTGCAGGGGGACATGGATACGCAGTATTTT. Protein sequence: CATSDLQGDMDTQYF.

In DNA form, the CDR3 reads TGCGCCAGCAGGACCGGGACAGGGGTCCCAGATACGCAGTATTTT. Protein sequence: CASRTGTGVPDTQYF. The gene calls are TRBV5-1 and TRBJ2-3; 10 bases align to TRBD1. Germline CDR1 and CDR2: SGHRS and YFSETQ. This CDR3 has 15 residues. V was pared by 5 bases and J by 4 bases, with 7 bases of the junction left unmatched.

The CDR3 nucleotides are TGCGCCAGCAGCCAAGACGGGGGCCTTAATAGCGGGAGAGGCTACAATGAGCAGTTCTTC. Protein: CASSQDGGLNSGRGYNEQFF. This chain links TRBV4-1 with TRBJ2-1, with 9 bases that match TRBD2. Germline trimming cut 0 bases from V and 3 bases from J; bases unmatched to any gene: 15. Germline CDR1 reads MGHRA; CDR2 reads YSYEKL. This CDR3 comprises 20 residues.

The chain uses TRBV20-1 and TRBJ2-3, with 11 bases identical to TRBD2. CDR1 DFQATT and CDR2 SNEGSKA come from the germline V gene (reference sequence). J was trimmed by 3 bases and V by 4 bases; bases with no gene match: 9. The CDR3 runs to 16 residues. CDR3 region: CSATPTSGMLTDTQYF. CDR3 nucleotides: TGCAGTGCTACCCCGACTAGCGGGATGCTTACAGATACGCAGTATTTT.

This clonotype was seen only a few times. The chain recombines TRBV7-9 with TRBJ2-1; D may be TRBD2 (6 bases). In germline, CDR1 is SEHNR, CDR2 FQNEAQ (reference sequence). This CDR3 has 16 residues. V lost 5 bases, J lost 6 bases, and 20 bases lay in between. CDR3 sequence: CASSKPTSPNGNEQFF. The CDR3 DNA reads as TGTGCCAGCAGCAAACCGACTAGTCCTAATGGCAATGAGCAGTTCTTC.

This clonotype was detected only a few times. The chain uses TRBV15 and TRBJ2-2, with D uncertain. CDR3 length equals 18 residues. Germline V gene data show CDR1 as LNHNV and CDR2 as YYDKDF (reference sequence). The V end was cut by 1 base, the J end by 0 bases, with 15 bases between. The CDR3 loop reads CATSRGFGSTTNTGELFF. The CDR3 nucleotides read TGTGCCACCAGCAGAGGTTTTGGGTCTACGACGAACACCGGGGAGCTGTTTTTT. Full variable domain (remainder filled in from reference TRBV15 and TRBJ2-2): DAMVIQNPRYQVTQFGKPVTLSCSQTLNHNVMYWYQQKSSQAPKLLFHYYDKDFNNEADTPDNFQSRRPNTSFCFLDIRSPGLGDTAMYLCATSRGFGSTTNTGELFFGEGSRLTVL.

The chain employs TRBV28 and TRBJ2-3, with D unclear. CDR3 length: 15 amino acids. Trimming left V 6 bases short and J 1 base short, with 14 bases between. Germline V gene data show CDR1 as MDHEN and CDR2 as SYDVKM. The CDR3 region is CASSPAYTGTDTQYF. In nucleotides, the CDR3 is TGTGCCAGCAGCCCCGCTTATACCGGCACAGATACGCAGTATTTT.

The chain has TRBV18 and TRBJ2-2; 7 bases map to TRBD1. Germline CDR1 is KGHSH and CDR2 is LQKENI. V trimming: 3 bases; J trimming: 3 bases; junction bases outside the gene matches: 7. The CDR3 has 16 amino acids. The DNA of the CDR3 is TGTGCCAGCTCACCGAAAACAGGGGTTGACACCGGGGAGCTGTTTTTT. As protein: CASSPKTGVDTGELFF.

This chain joins TRBV5-1 and TRBJ2-3, with 8 bases fitting TRBD2. The V gene's germline CDR1 is SGHRS and CDR2 YFSETQ. This CDR3 has 16 residues. Trimming removed 0 bases from V and 3 bases from J; junction bases left unmatched: 6. The CDR3 loop reads CASSLGPGGRTDTQYF. Here the CDR3 DNA reads TGCGCCAGCAGCTTGGGCCCGGGCGGGAGGACAGATACGCAGTATTTT.

The chain uses TRBV9 and TRBJ2-1; D might be TRBD1 (6 bases). This CDR3 has 14 residues. Trimming left V 3 bases short and J 12 bases short, with 19 bases between. Germline CDR1 SGDLS, CDR2 YYNGEE. DNA of the CDR3: TGTGCCAGCAGCGGCCGGGACAAGGGTATGTTGCAGTTCTTC. It encodes CASSGRDKGMLQFF. Full variable domain (missing parts from reference TRBV9 and TRBJ2-1): DSGVTQTPKHLITATGQRVTLRCSPRSGDLSVYWYQQSLDQGLQFLIQYYNGEERAKGNILERFSAQQFPDLHSELNLSSLELGDSALYFCASSGRDKGMLQFFGPGTRLTVL.

The J gene is TRBJ2-1, the V gene TRBV5-1; tentative D call: TRBD2 (6 bases). Trimming removed 2 bases from V and 0 bases from J, with 15 bases in between. CDR3 length: 17 residues. CDR1 is SGHRS, CDR2 YFSETQ, per germline. CDR3 loop: CASSFLAGPSSYNEQFF. CDR3 DNA: TGCGCCAGCAGCTTTCTTGCGGGACCGAGCTCCTACAATGAGCAGTTCTTC.